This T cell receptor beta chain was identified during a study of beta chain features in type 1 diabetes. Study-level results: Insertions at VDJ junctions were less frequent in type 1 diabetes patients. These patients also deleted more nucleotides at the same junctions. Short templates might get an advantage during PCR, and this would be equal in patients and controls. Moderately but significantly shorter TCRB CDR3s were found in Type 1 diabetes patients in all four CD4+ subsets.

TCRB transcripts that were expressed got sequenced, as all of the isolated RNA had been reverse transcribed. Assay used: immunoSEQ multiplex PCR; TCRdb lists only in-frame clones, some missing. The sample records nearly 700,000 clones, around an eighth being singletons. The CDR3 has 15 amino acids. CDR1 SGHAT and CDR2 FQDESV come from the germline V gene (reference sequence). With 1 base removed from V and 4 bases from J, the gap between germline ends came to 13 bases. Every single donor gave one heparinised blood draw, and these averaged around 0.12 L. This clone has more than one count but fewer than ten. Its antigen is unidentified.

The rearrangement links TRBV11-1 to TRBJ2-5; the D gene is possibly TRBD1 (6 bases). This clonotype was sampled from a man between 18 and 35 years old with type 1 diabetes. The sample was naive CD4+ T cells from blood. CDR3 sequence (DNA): TGTGCCAGCAGCTTAGGGGGGCCCCCGGGAGAGACCCAGTACTTC. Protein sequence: CASSLGGPPGETQYF.